Following are 28 T cell receptor beta chains from one sample sequenced in a study of T cell responses to AZD1222 COVID-19 vaccine. The assay was immunoSEQ multiplex PCR, and TCRdb's table has in-frame clones only and misses some. The profile shows some 120,000 clones, more than 70% of them singletons. Sequencing used peripheral blood, obtained on day 0 of AZD1222 vaccination. The origin of the receptors is an adult in good health.

V usage is TRBV6-6 and J usage is TRBJ2-3; the D is unclear. The CDR3 is 13 amino acids. CDR1 MNHNY and CDR2 SVGAGI come from the germline V gene (reference sequence). Between the trimmed V and J ends, which lost 2 bases and 2 bases, there was a span of 5 bases. For the CDR3, the DNA is TGTGCCAGCAGTTACACCAACACAGATACGCAGTATTTT. It yields the protein CASSYTNTDTQYF.

The chain is built from TRBV27 and TRBJ2-7; D unclear. CDR3 length: 13 amino acids. V lost 8 bases to trimming and J lost 4 bases, with 15 bases between them. The germline V gene has CDR1 MNHEY and CDR2 SMNVEV (reference sequence). The CDR3 sequence: CASGPRPHYEQYF. Written as DNA, the CDR3 is TGTGCCAGCGGACCTAGACCTCATTACGAGCAGTACTTC.

The V gene is TRBV5-6, the J gene TRBJ1-1; TRBD1 matches 7 bases. This CDR3 has 14 residues. The germline CDR1 and CDR2 sequences are SGHDT and YYEEEE. V shed 1 base, J shed 3 bases, and the junction held 3 bases outside the gene matches. The CDR3 DNA reads TGTGCCAGCAGCTTGCGAGGGGGCCACACTGAAGCTTTCTTT. Encoded protein: CASSLRGGHTEAFF. The full variable domain, rest sourced from reference TRBV5-6 and TRBJ1-1, is DAGVTQSPTHLIKTRGQQVTLRCSPKSGHDTVSWYQQALGQGPQFIFQYYEEEERQRGNFPDRFSGHQFPNYSSELNVNALLLGDSALYLCASSLRGGHTEAFFGQGTRLTVV.

The chain joins TRBV19 to TRBJ2-6; D gene unclear. Germline lookup yields CDR1 LNHDA and CDR2 SQIVND (reference sequence). The germline V and J ends were trimmed by 2 bases and 0 bases, with 5 bases remaining between them. This CDR3 is 15 amino acids long. The CDR3 nucleotides are TGTGCCAGTAGTATATTCGCCTCTGGGGCCAACGTCCTGACTTTC. This gives the protein CASSIFASGANVLTF. Filled out from reference TRBV19 and TRBJ2-6, the complete variable domain reads DGGITQSPKYLFRKEGQNVTLSCEQNLNHDAMYWYRQDPGQGLRLIYYSQIVNDFQKGDIAEGYSVSREKKESFPLTVTSAQKNPTAFYLCASSIFASGANVLTFGAGSRLTVL.

V is TRBV11-1 and J is TRBJ2-7; possible D gene TRBD2, 6 bases. Trimming cost V 5 bases and J 6 bases, with 17 bases left between them. This CDR3 has 14 amino acids. From germline, CDR1 is SGHAT and CDR2 FQDESV (reference sequence). The CDR3 sequence is CASSPWDSGLEQYF. The CDR3 DNA reads as TGTGCCAGCAGCCCCTGGGACTCCGGCCTCGAGCAGTACTTC.

The chain employs TRBV6-1 and TRBJ1-2, with D perhaps TRBD1 (5 bases). Trimming pared 0 bases from V and 0 bases from J, leaving 5 bases between. Germline lookup yields CDR1 MNHNS and CDR2 SASEGT. The CDR3 consists of 14 residues. The CDR3 DNA reads as TGTGCCAGCAGTGAAGCGGGGGCTAACTATGGCTACACCTTC. Its protein is CASSEAGANYGYTF.

The chain combines TRBV5-1 with TRBJ2-5, with D perhaps matching TRBD1 (5 bases). The CDR3 loop spans 14 amino acids. Between the trimmed V and J ends, which lost 4 bases and 5 bases, there was a span of 15 bases. Per germline, CDR1 SGHRS and CDR2 YFSETQ. CDR3 sequence (DNA): TGCGCCAGCAGCGTCGGACACGGCGACGAGACCCAGTACTTC. This translates into CASSVGHGDETQYF.

J is TRBJ2-1 and V is TRBV11-3; D not certain. Germline V gives CDR1 SGHNT, CDR2 YENEEA. This CDR3 spans 13 amino acids. V lost 1 base, J lost 10 bases, and 11 bases lay in between. The CDR3 is CASSLVFLSEQFF. The DNA for the CDR3 is TGTGCCAGCAGCTTAGTGTTCCTGTCGGAGCAGTTCTTC.

V and J are TRBV27 and TRBJ2-7; D may be TRBD2 (6 bases). There are 16 residues in the CDR3. In germline, CDR1 is MNHEY, CDR2 SMNVEV (reference sequence). Trimming took 6 bases from V and 4 from J, leaving 22 bases between them. Here the CDR3 reads CASRISLPGSSYEQYF. The CDR3 region has the DNA TGTGCCAGCAGGATCTCTCTGCCCGGGAGCTCATACGAGCAGTACTTC.

V and J are TRBV9 and TRBJ2-2, with a weak D call TRBD1 (6 bases). V lost 3 bases and J 1 base, leaving 10 bases between the germline ends. Germline values: CDR1 SGDLS, CDR2 YYNGEE. The CDR3 has 15 amino acids. The CDR3 is CASSAGHKNTGELFF. The CDR3 DNA is TGTGCCAGCAGCGCGGGACATAAGAACACCGGGGAGCTGTTTTTT.

The V call is TRBV30, the J call TRBJ1-3, with D maybe TRBD1 (6 bases). Trimming cost V 3 bases and J 8 bases, with 14 bases left between them. The germline gives CDR1 GTSNPN, CDR2 SVGIG (reference sequence). The CDR3 length is 13 residues. CDR3 residues: CAWSREGEDTIYF. In DNA form, the CDR3 reads TGTGCCTGGAGCCGGGAGGGGGAAGACACCATATATTTT.

CDR3 nucleotides: TGCGCCAGCAGCTGGGTCGGGGATGGGACCGGGGAGCTGTTTTTT. Protein: CASSWVGDGTGELFF. This rearrangement joins TRBV4-3 to TRBJ2-2; a possible D gene is TRBD2 (5 bases). V was shortened by 5 bases and J by 5 bases, with 15 bases between the two germline ends. The CDR3 spans 15 residues. Germline V gene data show CDR1 as LGHNA and CDR2 as YSLEER.

The J gene is TRBJ2-1, the V gene TRBV2; D gene unclear. From germline, CDR1 is SNHLY and CDR2 FYNNEI. The CDR3 extends over 17 amino acids. V lost 1 base, J lost 7 bases, and 20 bases lay in between. This CDR3 reads CASSEEVVTLVKNEQFF. In DNA form, the CDR3 reads TGTGCCAGCAGTGAAGAGGTTGTGACCCTAGTTAAGAATGAGCAGTTCTTC.

The chain has TRBV18 and TRBJ1-2; no clear D gene. CDR1 is KGHSH, CDR2 LQKENI, per germline. Trimming stripped 2 bases from V and 12 bases from J, with 10 bases between. The CDR3 runs to 11 residues. The CDR3 region has the DNA TGTGCCAGCTCACCAAACAGCCAGCACACCTTC. This translates into CASSPNSQHTF.

Concerning this clone: The junction departs from germline at one end; a sequencing error may be responsible. The chain carries TRBV4-2 and TRBJ1-6; D remains ambiguous. The CDR3 length is 15 residues. Germline CDR1 reads LGHNA; CDR2 reads YNFKEQ. The CDR3 loop reads CASTQEVLYNSPLHF. For the CDR3, the DNA is TGTGCCAGCACCCAAGAGGTGCTCTATAATTCACCCCTCCACTTT.

This CDR3 reads CASSLDRAGTQYF. DNA for the CDR3: TGTGCCAGCAGCCTGGACAGGGCAGGGACCCAGTACTTC. The rearrangement links TRBV5-6 to TRBJ2-5; 8 bases align to TRBD1. With V trimmed by 4 bases and J by 7 bases, 6 bases remained unmatched. Germline CDR1 is SGHDT and CDR2 is YYEEEE. CDR3 length: 13 amino acids.

This clone was counted once. The chain employs TRBV9 and TRBJ2-3; 9 positions agree with TRBD2. V lost 4 bases and J lost 3; bases outside the gene matches: 6. The CDR3 runs to 15 residues. The germline V gene encodes CDR1 SGDLS and CDR2 YYNGEE. Here the CDR3 reads CASSISGGGTDTQYF. The CDR3 region has the DNA TGTGCCAGCAGCATTAGCGGGGGAGGGACAGATACGCAGTATTTT. The full variable domain, with the rest looked up from reference TRBV9 and TRBJ2-3, is DSGVTQTPKHLITATGQRVTLRCSPRSGDLSVYWYQQSLDQGLQFLIQYYNGEERAKGNILERFSAQQFPDLHSELNLSSLELGDSALYFCASSISGGGTDTQYFGPGTRLTVL.

This chain joins TRBV5-5 and TRBJ1-4; the D is unclear. This CDR3 spans 14 amino acids. Trimming removed 0 bases at V and 8 bases at J, with 11 bases between. CDR1 SGHKS and CDR2 YYEKEE come from the germline V gene (reference sequence). CDR3 bases: TGTGCCAGCAGCTTGGAGGTGAGGGTCGAAAAACTGTTTTTT. Protein product: CASSLEVRVEKLFF.

This chain joins TRBV30 and TRBJ2-6; 11 bases map to TRBD1. CDR3 length: 16 residues. V lost 2 bases to trimming and J lost 2 bases; unmatched junction nucleotides: 2. Germline assignment: CDR1 GTSNPN and CDR2 SVGIG (reference sequence). The CDR3: CAWSSGQGAGANVLTF. The CDR3 nucleotides are TGTGCCTGGAGTTCGGGACAGGGGGCTGGGGCCAACGTCCTGACTTTC.

The gene calls are TRBV28 and TRBJ2-1; 11 bases agree with TRBD2. Germline CDR1 and CDR2: MDHEN and SYDVKM. Trimming removed 4 bases from V and 0 bases from J; junction bases left unmatched: 11. This CDR3 is 19 amino acids long. The CDR3 sequence is CASSSGLAVPFPSYNEQFF. CDR3 coding DNA: TGTGCCAGCAGTTCGGGACTAGCGGTACCGTTCCCCTCCTACAATGAGCAGTTCTTC. Full variable domain (rest looked up from reference TRBV28 and TRBJ2-1): DVKVTQSSRYLVKRTGEKVFLECVQDMDHENMFWYRQDPGLGLRLIYFSYDVKMKEKGDIPEGYSVSREKKERFSLILESASTNQTSMYLCASSSGLAVPFPSYNEQFFGPGTRLTVL.

As DNA, the CDR3 is TGTGCCAGCAGTAGAGCGCGGTCAAGCTATGGCTACACCTTC. It is translated as CASSRARSSYGYTF. This chain connects TRBV3-1 (or the pseudogene TRBV3-2) to TRBJ1-2; D unclear. The germline V gene encodes CDR1 LGHDT and CDR2 YNNKEL (reference sequence). This CDR3 has 14 amino acids. Trimming left V 6 bases short and J 4 bases short, with 15 bases between.

The gene calls are TRBV7-3 and TRBJ2-3; D is unresolved. Germline V gene sequence: CDR1 SGHTA, CDR2 FQGTGA. V shed 4 bases and J shed 5 bases, with 13 bases lying between them. This CDR3 has 14 amino acids. The CDR3, as DNA: TGTGCCAGCAGCTCCCGGGCGCTCGGAGATACGCAGTATTTT. Its translation is CASSSRALGDTQYF. Using reference TRBV7-3 and TRBJ2-3 for the parts outside the CDR3, the full variable domain is GAGVSQTPSNKVTEKGKYVELRCDPISGHTALYWYRQSLGQGPEFLIYFQGTGAADDSGLPNDRFFAVRPEGSVSTLKIQRTERGDSAVYLCASSSRALGDTQYFGPGTRLTVL.

The gene calls are TRBV29-1 and TRBJ2-7, with 11 bases identical to TRBD1. CDR3 size: 13 residues. Germline V gene sequence: CDR1 SQVTM, CDR2 ANQGSEA. Unmatched junction bases numbered 1, after V lost 4 bases and J lost 2 bases. Here the CDR3 DNA reads TGCAGCGTTGGGGGACAGGGGGCCTACGAGCAGTACTTC. Protein product: CSVGGQGAYEQYF.

In this sample, this clone turned up once. The chain combines TRBV12-1 with TRBJ1-5; the tabulated D call, TRBD1, remains unverified against the DNA. TRBV12-1 is classified as a pseudogene. The CDR3 consists of 14 residues. The CDR3 spells CASSFGTGGPPQHF. In nucleotides, the CDR3 is TGTGCCAGCAGCTTTGGGACAGGGGGTCCGCCCCAGCATTTT.

The V call is TRBV2, the J call TRBJ2-7; TRBD1 might be the D (5 bases). This CDR3 is built from 12 residues. V lost 5 bases and J 1 base, leaving 6 bases between the germline ends. Germline CDR1 and CDR2: SNHLY and FYNNEI. The CDR3 loop reads CASSRQSYEQYF. The CDR3 coding sequence is TGTGCCAGCAGTCGACAGTCCTACGAGCAGTACTTC.

CDR3 amino acids: CAWNGVDTEAFF. As DNA, the CDR3 is TGTGCCTGGAACGGGGTGGACACTGAAGCTTTCTTT. The V gene is TRBV30, the J gene TRBJ1-1; D unclear. Deletions cut 4 bases from V and 3 bases from J, with 9 bases between. In germline, CDR1 is GTSNPN, CDR2 SVGIG (reference sequence). This CDR3 spans 12 amino acids.

V usage is TRBV28 and J usage is TRBJ1-2; 8 bases map to TRBD1. Germline-derived CDR1 and CDR2 are MDHEN and SYDVKM. The V gene end was trimmed by 5 bases and the J gene end by 3 bases; junction bases not matched to a gene: 5. This CDR3 region has 14 residues. CDR3 sequence (DNA): TGTGCCAGCAGTCTCAGGGGGCGTTACTATGGCTACACCTTC. Protein: CASSLRGRYYGYTF.

The gene calls are TRBV5-1 and TRBJ2-7; D gene uncertain. CDR3 size: 11 residues. Trimming shortened V by 7 bases and J by 4 bases, and 9 bases separated the two germline ends. Germline V gene data show CDR1 as SGHRS and CDR2 as YFSETQ. This CDR3 reads CASSSAYEQYF. As DNA, the CDR3 is TGCGCCAGCTCAAGTGCGTACGAGCAGTACTTC.